These 20 T cell receptor beta chains were all obtained from the same sample, sequenced in a study of blood T cell repertoires in COVID-19 (TCRdb year 2020). Library method: the immunoSEQ multiplex PCR assay. Sourced from immuneACCESS, this table was stored by TCRdb with only in-frame sequences that have V and J called. A share of the clones is absent; for the studies checked, an unresolved V gene accounts for under half, and the remainder has no known explanation. Present in this sample are under 200,000 clones, about 82% of which were seen just once. The ten largest clones add up to about 0.95% of the sample. Sample: peripheral blood. Source of these receptors: a man between 60 and 70 years old with COVID-19, enrolled during active disease.

The rearrangement links TRBV11-2 to TRBJ2-5, with no clear D. The length of the CDR3 is 15 residues. The V end was cut by 4 bases, the J end by 1 base, with 13 bases between. Germline assignment: CDR1 SGHAT and CDR2 FQNNGV. The DNA for the CDR3 is TGTGCCAGCAGCTATATAACGAGAACCCAAGAGACCCAGTACTTC. Amino acids: CASSYITRTQETQYF.

Here the CDR3 reads CASSLAGYGYTF. In nucleotides, the CDR3 is TGTGCCAGCAGCTTGGCCGGCTATGGCTACACCTTC. This chain uses TRBV5-8 with TRBJ1-2; D is uncertain. Per the germline V gene, CDR1 is SGHTS and CDR2 is YDEGEE. This CDR3 region has 12 residues. Trimming took 0 bases from V and 4 from J, leaving 4 bases between them.

This clone was seen just once. The CDR3 is CASSFGDRGLYGYTF. The CDR3 nucleotides are TGTGCCAGCAGTTTTGGGGACAGGGGCCTCTATGGCTACACCTTC. The rearrangement links TRBV28 to TRBJ1-2; 10 nucleotides agree with TRBD1. V lost 3 bases to trimming and J lost 4 bases; unmatched junction nucleotides: 5. CDR1 MDHEN and CDR2 SYDVKM come from the germline V gene. The CDR3 contains 15 residues.

The chain uses TRBV6-6 and TRBJ1-2; 7 bases fit TRBD1. This CDR3 is 14 amino acids long. V lost 7 bases and J lost 3; bases outside the gene matches: 8. Germline loops: CDR1 MNHNY, CDR2 SVGAGI (reference sequence). Here the CDR3 DNA reads TGTGCCAGCACCGAATCACAGGGGCACTATGGCTACACCTTC. Protein: CASTESQGHYGYTF.

V gene TRBV7-3 combines with J gene TRBJ2-1; D might be TRBD1 (6 bases). Germline loops: CDR1 SGHTA, CDR2 FQGTGA. The CDR3 spans 18 residues. V was shortened by 1 base and J by 4 bases, with 20 bases between the two germline ends. Here the CDR3 reads CASSLKRGLGVGYNEQFF. In nucleotides, the CDR3 is TGTGCCAGCAGCTTAAAAAGGGGGTTGGGGGTTGGTTACAATGAGCAGTTCTTC. The entire variable domain, with the rest obtained from reference TRBV7-3 and TRBJ2-1, is as follows: GAGVSQTPSNKVTEKGKYVELRCDPISGHTALYWYRQSLGQGPEFLIYFQGTGAADDSGLPNDRFFAVRPEGSVSTLKIQRTERGDSAVYLCASSLKRGLGVGYNEQFFGPGTRLTVL.

This clone appeared once. The chain employs TRBV19 and TRBJ2-5; 8 bases align to TRBD1. The CDR3 spans 15 residues. J was trimmed by 7 bases and V by 5 bases; bases with no gene match: 12. Germline values: CDR1 LNHDA, CDR2 SQIVND (reference sequence). CDR3 in amino acids: CASSPRTGSWGTQYF. As DNA, the CDR3 is TGTGCCAGTAGTCCCCGGACAGGGTCCTGGGGGACCCAGTACTTC.

This clone occurred a few times. The V and J genes are TRBV7-8 and TRBJ1-6, with unresolved D. Trimming pared 2 bases from V and 6 bases from J, leaving 11 bases between. Germline-derived CDR1 and CDR2 are SGHVS and FQNEAQ. The CDR3 spans 15 residues. The CDR3 reads CASSLQRASNSPLHF. CDR3 DNA sequence: TGTGCCAGCAGCTTACAGCGAGCTAGTAATTCACCCCTCCACTTT.

This chain connects TRBV7-9 to TRBJ1-3; TRBD1 is a possible D gene (5 bases). This CDR3 has 14 amino acids. CDR1 is SEHNR, CDR2 FQNEAQ, per germline (reference sequence). Trimming removed 5 bases at V and 4 bases at J, with 12 bases between. The CDR3 protein is CASSPRGMGNTIYF. The CDR3, as DNA: TGTGCCAGCAGCCCCCGGGGGATGGGAAACACCATATATTTT.

The CDR3 bases are TGTGCCAGCAGTCTCGGACAGGAGTCTTCACCCCTCCACTTT. As protein: CASSLGQESSPLHF. The chain employs TRBV9 and TRBJ1-6; 7 bases align to TRBD1. CDR3 length: 14 amino acids. Germline lookup yields CDR1 SGDLS and CDR2 YYNGEE. J lost 9 bases, V lost 5 bases, and 8 bases had no gene match.

The chain combines TRBV12-5 with TRBJ1-1; 9 nucleotides line up with TRBD1. Germline CDR1 LGHNT, CDR2 FRNRAP. With V trimmed by 5 bases and J by 1 base, 5 bases remained unmatched. This CDR3 region has 15 residues. The CDR3 DNA reads TGTGCTAGTGGTAATAGACAGGGGGGGAACACTGAAGCTTTCTTT. Translation: CASGNRQGGNTEAFF. Full variable domain (remainder filled in from reference TRBV12-5 and TRBJ1-1): DARVTQTPRHKVTEMGQEVTMRCQPILGHNTVFWYRQTMMQGLELLAYFRNRAPLDDSGMPKDRFSAEMPDATLATLKIQPSEPRDSAVYFCASGNRQGGNTEAFFGQGTRLTVV.

The V gene is TRBV19, the J gene TRBJ2-1; 11 nucleotides line up with TRBD1. The V gene end was trimmed by 6 bases and the J gene end by 4 bases; junction bases not matched to a gene: 2. Germline V lookup: CDR1 LNHDA, CDR2 SQIVND (reference sequence). The CDR3 has 14 amino acids. The CDR3 loop is CASRDRGRYNEQFF. In DNA form, the CDR3 reads TGTGCCAGTAGGGACAGGGGGCGGTACAATGAGCAGTTCTTC.

The chain joins TRBV3-1 (or the pseudogene TRBV3-2) to TRBJ2-7; D might be TRBD2 (5 bases). The V end was cut by 6 bases, the J end by 3 bases, with 12 bases between. Per the germline V gene, CDR1 is LGHDT and CDR2 is YNNKEL (reference sequence). The length of the CDR3 is 13 residues. The CDR3: CASRLDGNYEQYF. The CDR3, as DNA: TGTGCCAGCAGGTTGGACGGGAACTACGAGCAGTACTTC.

This chain uses TRBV19 with TRBJ1-5, with unresolved D. Germline V gene lookup returns CDR1 LNHDA and CDR2 SQIVND (reference sequence). The CDR3 length is 17 residues. V was pared by 2 bases and J by 0 bases, with 14 bases between. The CDR3 loop reads CASSISQAAYSNQPQHF. The CDR3 region has the DNA TGTGCCAGTAGTATATCCCAGGCAGCTTATAGCAATCAGCCCCAGCATTTT.

The rearrangement links TRBV5-4 to TRBJ1-1; D is possibly TRBD1 (5 bases). This CDR3 region has 14 residues. The V end was cut by 2 bases, the J end by 3 bases, with 11 bases between. CDR1 SGHNT and CDR2 YYREEE come from the germline V gene (reference sequence). For the CDR3, the DNA is TGTGCCAGCAGCTTTACAGGCGGTGACACTGAAGCTTTCTTT. This encodes CASSFTGGDTEAFF.

The CDR3 nucleotides read TGTGCCAGTAGTCCCCGGGGAGGGCCCCTCTATGGCTACACCTTC. Translated, it gives CASSPRGGPLYGYTF. This sequence joins TRBV19 and TRBJ1-2, with no clear D. CDR1 is LNHDA, CDR2 SQIVND, per germline (reference sequence). Trimming removed 5 bases from V and 4 bases from J, with 17 bases in between. There are 15 residues in the CDR3.

The chain couples TRBV27 to TRBJ2-1; 7 bases line up with TRBD1. The CDR3 has 15 residues. Germline V lookup: CDR1 MNHEY, CDR2 SMNVEV (reference sequence). The ends lost 5 bases at V and 1 base at J; junction bases unmatched: 5. Written as DNA, the CDR3 is TGTGCCAGCAGTAGGACAGGTAGGTCCTACAATGAGCAGTTCTTC. Residues: CASSRTGRSYNEQFF.

The chain carries TRBV6-5 and TRBJ1-2, with TRBD1 matching 7 bases. The CDR3 runs 12 residues. CDR1 and CDR2 from the germline V gene are MNHEY and SVGAGI. With V trimmed by 7 bases and J by 5 bases, 4 bases remained unmatched. CDR3 residues: CASKRDSYGYTF. The CDR3 DNA reads as TGTGCCAGCAAAAGGGACAGTTATGGCTACACCTTC.

This clone was seen ten or more times. The CDR3 sequence is CASSPARSTSTDTQYF. As DNA, the CDR3 is TGTGCCAGCAGCCCGGCGAGGAGTACTAGCACAGATACGCAGTATTTT. The V call is TRBV9, the J call TRBJ2-3; the D is unclear. V lost 4 bases to trimming and J lost 0 bases, with 15 bases between them. In germline, CDR1 is SGDLS, CDR2 YYNGEE. The CDR3 consists of 16 residues.

The chain recombines TRBV11-2 with TRBJ2-7, with 8 bases lining up with TRBD2. V shed 3 bases and J 2 bases; nucleotides not matched to a gene: 3. The CDR3 has 14 residues. CDR1 and CDR2 from the germline V gene are SGHAT and FQNNGV. The CDR3 spells CASSLGSGAYEQYF. For the CDR3, the DNA is TGTGCCAGCAGCTTGGGTAGCGGGGCCTACGAGCAGTACTTC.

The gene calls are TRBV5-1 and TRBJ2-7; 9 bases fit TRBD1. V gave up 5 bases and J gave up 4 bases; unmatched junction bases: 16. Germline-derived CDR1 and CDR2 are SGHRS and YFSETQ. This CDR3 has 17 amino acids. The CDR3 reads CASSPFQQGAFRYEQYF. For the CDR3, the DNA is TGCGCCAGCAGTCCTTTCCAACAGGGGGCCTTTAGGTACGAGCAGTACTTC.